This T cell receptor (beta chain) was recovered during a study of T cells after yellow fever vaccination. Overall study: For low cell numbers, libraries were made with SMART-Seq v4 Ultra Low Input. General observations from the study: Sorted repertoires could include abundant contaminating clonotypes from bulk cells. The secondary response showed a weaker magnitude and a faster peak, day 5 versus 15.

This clonotype was observed at least ten times. Antigen: not known. By 5'RACE template switching, TCR cDNA was produced, with a universal primer site and UMIs added in the process. One entry per CDR3 protein results from TCRdb running MiXCR on the 5' RACE reads. The sample consists of about 350,000 distinct CDR3 sequences, approximately 4% of them appearing once. Germline CDR1 is SGHTA and CDR2 is FQGNSA. CDR3 length: 16 amino acids. Trimming cost V 5 bases and J 4 bases, with 15 bases left between them. The receptor was isolated from a man aged 18 to 29 who received the YFV17D yellow fever vaccine. The V gene is TRBV7-2, the J gene TRBJ1-6, with D unclear. The sample consisted of PBMCs, taken 5 days after the yellow fever booster vaccination. The CDR3 region has the DNA TGTGCCAGCAGCCTTGAGGCAGGAACGTATAATTCACCCCTCCACTTT. It codes for CASSLEAGTYNSPLHF.